The rows below give T cell receptor beta chains drawn from one sample of a study of patients and donors after allogeneic stem cell transplantation. TCRdb fed the RT-PCR reads into MiXCR, producing one record per CDR3 protein. Of roughly 250,000 distinct CDR3 sequences listed, around an eighth are singletons. Sequenced sample: blood, either unsorted or a sorted T cell fraction (not recorded which). The receptors originated from a human donor who was either an allogeneic HSCT recipient or a stem cell or donor lymphocyte infusion donor (not recorded which). It is not recorded whose cells these are; they may come from a transplant donor. Each CDR3 is given with its conserved first and last residue. A D gene is named only where the DNA matches it firmly. Rows may omit the clone size; those that give it use once, few, many or a size class.

>-|-|TRBJ2-7|TRBV5-1
TGCGCCAGCAGCTTGTATGGGGCGAGTGGCTACGAGCAGTACTTC
CASSLYGASGYEQYF
>few|TRBD2|TRBJ2-2|TRBV5-1
TGCGCCAGCAGCTTGGAGGCGGGAGGGAGTGCCGGGGAGCTGTTTTTT
CASSLEAGGSAGELFF
>-|-|TRBJ1-1|TRBV6-1
TGTGCCGGGGAGACGTGGGGTGAAGCTTTCTTT
CAGETWGEAFF
>few|TRBD2|TRBJ2-1|TRBV2
TGTGCCAGCAGTGAAGAGGCACTAGCGGGTATGAACAATGAGCAGTTCTTC
CASSEEALAGMNNEQFF
>few|-|TRBJ1-1|TRBV7-6
TGTGCCAGCAGCCCAAATCCAGGGCGGCCAGCTTTCTTT
CASSPNPGRPAFF
>few|-|TRBJ1-3|TRBV5-5
TGTGCCAGCAGCTGGTCCTCAGACTCTGGAAACACCATATATTTT
CASSWSSDSGNTIYF
>-|-|TRBJ1-6|TRBV2
TGTGCCAGCAGTGAAGCGTCCACAGGCCAGTTTAGGGGACCCCTCCACTTT
CASSEASTGQFRGPLHF
>-|TRBD1|TRBJ1-2|TRBV20-1
TGCAGTGCCGTACCTCTGACAGGGATCAACTATGGCTACACCTTC
CSAVPLTGINYGYTF
>few|-|TRBJ1-1|TRBV5-1
TGCGCCAGCAGCCCCAGCGGGGGGGACACTGAAGCTTTCTTT
CASSPSGGDTEAFF
>few|-|TRBJ1-1|TRBV6-5
TGTGCCAGTGGGCGGGGAGAAGCTTTCTTT
CASGRGEAFF
>few|-|TRBJ2-5|TRBV20-1
TGCAGTGCTAGGTCAGGATGGGACCAGTACTTC
CSARSGWDQYF
>-|-|TRBJ2-3|TRBV7-9
TGTGCCAGCAGCTTAAAGGGGAGGAGCACAGATACGCAGTATTTT
CASSLKGRSTDTQYF
>-|-|TRBJ1-2|TRBV12-3/TRBV12-4
TGTGCCAGCAGCCCTGGGGGGATTATAAGGCCTTACGGCTACACCTTC
CASSPGGIIRPYGYTF
>few|-|TRBJ2-7|TRBV6-1
TGTGCCAGCAGTAACAGTCCCGAGGGACCCTACGAGCAGTACTTC
CASSNSPEGPYEQYF
>-|-|TRBJ2-1|TRBV6-2/TRBV6-3
TGTGCCAGCAGCCTGGGGGGAAATGAGCAGTTCTTC
CASSLGGNEQFF
>few|TRBD1|TRBJ1-2|TRBV30
TGTGCCTGGAGGACCGTAGGGGGGACAGGCGGCTACACCTTC
CAWRTVGGTGGYTF
>few|-|TRBJ2-1|TRBV5-1
TGCGCCAGCAAAGTGGTAGCCCTCAATGAGCAGTTCTTC
CASKVVALNEQFF
>few|TRBD1|TRBJ1-2|TRBV6-5
TGTGCCAGCAGTTACTCCCCTGACAGGGGGACTGGCTACACCTTC
CASSYSPDRGTGYTF
>-|-|TRBJ2-1|TRBV2
TGTGCCAGCACCAACAATGAGCAGTTCTTC
CASTNNEQFF
>-|TRBD2|TRBJ2-2|TRBV4-2
TGTGCCAGCAGCCAAGATCTCCTAGCGGGAGTGGCAGACACCGGGGAGCTGTTTTTT
CASSQDLLAGVADTGELFF
>-|-|TRBJ1-5|TRBV19
TGTGCCAGTAGTCGCTCTTTAAACAGTCAAAATCAGCCCCAGCATTTT
CASSRSLNSQNQPQHF
>many|-|TRBJ2-3|TRBV12-3/TRBV12-4
TGTGCCAGCAGTCCCGCCGGCACAGATACGCAGTATTTT
CASSPAGTDTQYF
>-|TRBD1|TRBJ1-6|TRBV20-1
TGCAGTGCTAGCGGACAGGGCTTTTCACCCCTCCACTTT
CSASGQGFSPLHF
>many|-|TRBJ2-3|TRBV10-2
TGCGCCAGCAGTGAAACTACCGCCAGTACGCAGTATTTT
CASSETTASTQYF
>few|-|TRBJ1-2|TRBV7-9
TGTGCCAGCAGCGTCCCGACAGTTACTAACTATGGCTACACCTTC
CASSVPTVTNYGYTF
>many|TRBD1|TRBJ1-6|TRBV30
TGTGCCTCGCAAAGGACAGGGGGGAATTCACCCCTCCACTTT
CASQRTGGNSPLHF
>-|-|TRBJ2-6|TRBV30
TGTGCCTGGAGTGGGGGGGCTGGGGCCAACGTCCTGACTTTC
CAWSGGAGANVLTF
>-|TRBD1|TRBJ1-1|TRBV6-1
TGTGCCAGCAGGGAGACAGGGGTAGCTTTCTTT
CASRETGVAFF
>few|-|TRBJ1-2|TRBV7-9
TGTGCCAGCAGCACCCCTAACTATGGCTACACCTTC
CASSTPNYGYTF
>many|-|TRBJ2-2|TRBV12-5
TGTGCTAGTGGTTTGGGACACACCGGGGAGCTGTTTTTT
CASGLGHTGELFF
>many|-|TRBJ1-3|TRBV4-1
TGCGCCAGCAGTCCAAGGTTAGGGGCTGCTGGAAACACCATATATTTT
CASSPRLGAAGNTIYF
>once|-|TRBJ1-2|TRBV9
TGTGCCAGCAGCGTAGAATTCCAAAATGGCTACACCTTC
CASSVEFQNGYTF
>few|-|TRBJ1-1|TRBV12-3/TRBV12-4
TGTGCCAGCAGCCCGGTCAGGGCGGGGGGCGAGGAAGCTTTCTTT
CASSPVRAGGEEAFF
>many|-|TRBJ2-1|TRBV18
TGTGCCAGCTCACCGAGGACTGGGAATGAGCAGTTCTTC
CASSPRTGNEQFF
>many|TRBD2|TRBJ2-7|TRBV7-8
TGTGCCAGCAGCTCCCTAGCGGGAGGGCCTTACGAGCAGTACTTC
CASSSLAGGPYEQYF
>many|-|TRBJ1-5|TRBV7-2
TGTGCCAGCAGCTTAGCGCTCGGCTCGGTGAATCAGCCCCAGCATTTT
CASSLALGSVNQPQHF
>many|-|TRBJ1-5|TRBV12-3/TRBV12-4
TGTGCCAGCAGTTTAGCGCAAGGGGGGATGACGAGCAATCAGCCCCAGCATTTT
CASSLAQGGMTSNQPQHF
>-|TRBD1|TRBJ2-2|TRBV12-3/TRBV12-4
TGTGCCAGCAGTTATTACAGGGGGCAGACCGGGGAGCTGTTTTTT
CASSYYRGQTGELFF
>many|-|TRBJ2-2|TRBV11-2
TGTGCCAGCAGCTTAGAAAGGGAGCGGAACACCGGGGAGCTGTTTTTT
CASSLERERNTGELFF
>many|-|TRBJ2-2|TRBV12-3/TRBV12-4
TGTGCCAACAAACGACCAAACACCGGGGAGCTGTTTTTT
CANKRPNTGELFF
>-|-|TRBJ2-6|TRBV6-1
TGTGCCACAAACAGGGCTAGGGCTGGGGCCAACGTCCTGACTTTC
CATNRARAGANVLTF
>few|-|TRBJ1-2|TRBV6-6
TGTGCCAGCAGTCCCGAGTCCGGTGGCTACACCTTC
CASSPESGGYTF
>few|-|TRBJ1-5|TRBV10-3
TGTGCCATCAAAGGGGATGAGGGCAATCAGCCCCAGCATTTT
CAIKGDEGNQPQHF